The clone carrying this T cell receptor beta chain was detected a few times. Its antigen is not known. The sample originates from a study of T cell repertoires in cytomegalovirus infection. Study summary: Shared public TCR beta signatures pointed to both CMV infection and a matching HLA type.

Study-wide results and caveats: Ex vivo, HLA-C-restricted CMV-specific TCR beta clonotypes prevailed over the rest of the response.

Germline V lookup: CDR1 MNHEY, CDR2 SMNVEV (reference sequence). Trimming removed 4 bases from V and 4 bases from J, with 13 bases in between. The CDR3 runs to 14 residues. TCRdb analysed the reads with MiXCR anew, one entry per CDR3 protein. The sample lists around 530,000 distinct CDR3 sequences, 15% to 20% seen once, with around 25% in the top ten. The sequence was obtained from a human donor in good health (CMV status not recorded). Some clones in this sample may be carry-over from other donors' samples. The gene calls are TRBV27 and TRBJ1-2; D remains unclear. Sequenced: CD8+ T cells from PBMCs. The CDR3 protein is CASSYRGGGYGYTF. In DNA, the CDR3 is TGTGCCAGCAGTTACCGGGGAGGCGGCTATGGCTACACCTTC.